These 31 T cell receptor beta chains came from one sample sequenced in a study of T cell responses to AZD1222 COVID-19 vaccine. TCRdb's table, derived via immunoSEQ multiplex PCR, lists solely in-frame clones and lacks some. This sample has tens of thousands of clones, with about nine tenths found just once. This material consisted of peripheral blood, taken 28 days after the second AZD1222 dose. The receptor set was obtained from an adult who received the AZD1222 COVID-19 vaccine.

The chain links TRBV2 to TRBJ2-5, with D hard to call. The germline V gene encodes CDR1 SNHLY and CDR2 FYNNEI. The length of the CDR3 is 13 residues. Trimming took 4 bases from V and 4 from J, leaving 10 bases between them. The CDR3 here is CASSVEHGETQYF. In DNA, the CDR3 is TGTGCCAGCAGTGTGGAACATGGAGAGACCCAGTACTTC.

The CDR3 spells CASSFAAPGADTQYF. The CDR3 nucleotides are TGTGCCAGCAGCTTTGCTGCCCCCGGGGCAGATACGCAGTATTTT. The chain employs TRBV27 and TRBJ2-3, with a possible D match to TRBD2 (5 bases). This CDR3 region has 15 residues. The germline CDR1 and CDR2 sequences are MNHEY and SMNVEV (reference sequence). The V end was cut by 6 bases, the J end by 4 bases, with 17 bases between.

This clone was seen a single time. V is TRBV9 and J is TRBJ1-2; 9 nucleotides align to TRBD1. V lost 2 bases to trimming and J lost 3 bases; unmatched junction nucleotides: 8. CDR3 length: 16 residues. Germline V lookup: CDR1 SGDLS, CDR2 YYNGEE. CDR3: CASSVRDREEYYGYTF. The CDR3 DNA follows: TGTGCCAGCAGCGTCCGGGACAGGGAGGAGTACTATGGCTACACCTTC.

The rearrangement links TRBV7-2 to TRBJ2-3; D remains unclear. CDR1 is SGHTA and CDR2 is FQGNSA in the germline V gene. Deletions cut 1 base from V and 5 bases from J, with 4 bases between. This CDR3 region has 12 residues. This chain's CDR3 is CASSLDRDTQYF. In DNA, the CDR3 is TGTGCCAGCAGCTTAGACAGAGATACGCAGTATTTT.

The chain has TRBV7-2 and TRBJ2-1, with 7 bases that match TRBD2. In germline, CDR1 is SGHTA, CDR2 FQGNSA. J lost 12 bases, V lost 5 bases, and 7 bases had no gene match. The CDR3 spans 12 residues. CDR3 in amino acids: CASSLASGGQFF. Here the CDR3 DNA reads TGTGCCAGCAGCCTCGCTAGCGGCGGGCAGTTCTTC.

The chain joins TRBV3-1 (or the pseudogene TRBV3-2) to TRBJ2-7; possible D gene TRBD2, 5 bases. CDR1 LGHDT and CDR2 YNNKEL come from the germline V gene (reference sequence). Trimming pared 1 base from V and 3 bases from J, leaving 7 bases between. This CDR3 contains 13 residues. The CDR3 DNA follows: TGTGCCAGCAGCCAAGGACTAAGCTACGAGCAGTACTTC. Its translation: CASSQGLSYEQYF.

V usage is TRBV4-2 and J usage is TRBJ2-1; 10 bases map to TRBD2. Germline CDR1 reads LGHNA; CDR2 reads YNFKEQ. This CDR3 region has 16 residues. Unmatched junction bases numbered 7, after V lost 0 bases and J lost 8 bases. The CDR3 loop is CASSQDEREGLYEQFF. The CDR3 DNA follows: TGTGCCAGCAGCCAAGATGAGCGGGAGGGCCTTTATGAGCAGTTCTTC.

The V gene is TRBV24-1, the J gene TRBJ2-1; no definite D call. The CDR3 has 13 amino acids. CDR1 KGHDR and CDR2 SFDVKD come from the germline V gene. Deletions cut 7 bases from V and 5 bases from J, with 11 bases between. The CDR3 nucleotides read TGTGCCACCAGCCGCACCCACAACAATGAGCAGTTCTTC. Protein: CATSRTHNNEQFF.

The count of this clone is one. The CDR3 region is CSVEAVGAGNTIYF. As DNA, the CDR3 is TGCAGCGTTGAAGCAGTAGGGGCTGGAAACACCATATATTTT. The chain uses TRBV29-1 and TRBJ1-3; D is perhaps TRBD1 (5 bases). Germline V CDR1 and CDR2: SQVTM, ANQGSEA. The CDR3 loop spans 14 amino acids. The V end was cut by 1 base, the J end by 2 bases, with 9 bases between.

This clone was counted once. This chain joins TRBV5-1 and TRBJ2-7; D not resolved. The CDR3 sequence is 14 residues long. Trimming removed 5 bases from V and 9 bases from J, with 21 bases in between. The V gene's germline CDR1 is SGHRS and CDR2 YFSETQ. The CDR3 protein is CASRFGADPTRQYF. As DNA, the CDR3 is TGCGCCAGCAGATTCGGTGCGGACCCTACGAGGCAGTACTTC.

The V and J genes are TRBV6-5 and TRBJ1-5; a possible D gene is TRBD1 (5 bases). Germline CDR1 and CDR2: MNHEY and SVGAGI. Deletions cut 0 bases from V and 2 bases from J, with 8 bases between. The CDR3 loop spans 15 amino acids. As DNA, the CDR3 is TGTGCCAGCAGTTACTCGGGGGAGGGCAATCAGCCCCAGCATTTT. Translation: CASSYSGEGNQPQHF.

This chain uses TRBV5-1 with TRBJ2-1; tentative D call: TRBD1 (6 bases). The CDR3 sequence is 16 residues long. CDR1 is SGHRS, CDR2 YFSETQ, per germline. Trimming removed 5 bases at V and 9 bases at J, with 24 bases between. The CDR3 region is CASSPGSRAGVSEQFF. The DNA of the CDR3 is TGCGCCAGCAGTCCCGGAAGCAGGGCAGGGGTGTCTGAGCAGTTCTTC.

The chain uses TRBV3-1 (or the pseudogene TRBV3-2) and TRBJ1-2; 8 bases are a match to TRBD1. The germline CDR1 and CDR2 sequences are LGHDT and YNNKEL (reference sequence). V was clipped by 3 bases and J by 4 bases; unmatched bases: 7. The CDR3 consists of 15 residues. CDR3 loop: CASSHSTGGIYGYTF. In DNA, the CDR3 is TGTGCCAGCAGCCACTCCACAGGGGGTATCTATGGCTACACCTTC.

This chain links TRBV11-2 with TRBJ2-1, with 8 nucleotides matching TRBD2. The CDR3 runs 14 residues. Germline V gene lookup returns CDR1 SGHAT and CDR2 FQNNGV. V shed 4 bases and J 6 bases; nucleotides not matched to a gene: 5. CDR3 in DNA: TGTGCCAGCAGCTCCGGGACTAGGGGCAATGAGCAGTTCTTC. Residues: CASSSGTRGNEQFF.

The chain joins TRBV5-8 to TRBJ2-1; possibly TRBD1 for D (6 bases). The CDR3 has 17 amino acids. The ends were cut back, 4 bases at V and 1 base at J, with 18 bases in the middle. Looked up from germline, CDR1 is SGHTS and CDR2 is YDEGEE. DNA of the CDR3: TGTGCCAGCAGCATGACTGGGACATCTAGATCCTACAATGAGCAGTTCTTC. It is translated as CASSMTGTSRSYNEQFF.

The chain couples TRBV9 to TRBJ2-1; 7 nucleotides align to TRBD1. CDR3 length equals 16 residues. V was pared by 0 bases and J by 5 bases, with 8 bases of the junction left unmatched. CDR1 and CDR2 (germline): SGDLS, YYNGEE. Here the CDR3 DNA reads TGTGCCAGCAGCGTAGGAGGGGGCTACACACACAATGAGCAGTTCTTC. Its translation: CASSVGGGYTHNEQFF.

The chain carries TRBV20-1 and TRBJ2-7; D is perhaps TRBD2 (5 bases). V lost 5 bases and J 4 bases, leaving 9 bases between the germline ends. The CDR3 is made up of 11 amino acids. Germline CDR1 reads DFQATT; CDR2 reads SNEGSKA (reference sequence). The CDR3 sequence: CSAVREYEQYF. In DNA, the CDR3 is TGCAGTGCTGTCCGGGAATACGAGCAGTACTTC.

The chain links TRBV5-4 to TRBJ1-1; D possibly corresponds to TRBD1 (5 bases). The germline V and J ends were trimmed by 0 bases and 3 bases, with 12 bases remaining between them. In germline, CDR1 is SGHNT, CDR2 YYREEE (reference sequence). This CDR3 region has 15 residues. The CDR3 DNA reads TGTGCCAGCAGCTTGGGGGGGTCGGGGGACACTGAAGCTTTCTTT. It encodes CASSLGGSGDTEAFF.

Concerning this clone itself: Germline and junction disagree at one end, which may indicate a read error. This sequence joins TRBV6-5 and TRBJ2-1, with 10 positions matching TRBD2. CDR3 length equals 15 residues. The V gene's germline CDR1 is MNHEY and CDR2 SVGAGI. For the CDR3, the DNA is TGTGCCAGCAGCTTACCAAGCGGGGGGGCGGGAGAGCACTTCTTC. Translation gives CASSLPSGGAGEHFF.

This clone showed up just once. The CDR3: CASGQGASYEQYF. Written as DNA, the CDR3 is TGTGCCAGCGGACAGGGGGCCTCCTACGAGCAGTACTTC. V is TRBV28 and J is TRBJ2-7, with 11 nucleotides matching TRBD1. V trimming: 8 bases; J trimming: 0 bases; junction bases outside the gene matches: 0. Per the germline V gene, CDR1 is MDHEN and CDR2 is SYDVKM. There are 13 residues in the CDR3.

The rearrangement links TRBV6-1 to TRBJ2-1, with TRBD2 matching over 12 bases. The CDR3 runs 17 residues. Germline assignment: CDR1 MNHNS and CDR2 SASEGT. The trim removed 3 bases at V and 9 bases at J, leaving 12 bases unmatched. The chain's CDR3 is CASSDTKGLAGASEQFF. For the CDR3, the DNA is TGTGCCAGCAGTGACACCAAGGGACTAGCGGGTGCCAGTGAGCAGTTCTTC.

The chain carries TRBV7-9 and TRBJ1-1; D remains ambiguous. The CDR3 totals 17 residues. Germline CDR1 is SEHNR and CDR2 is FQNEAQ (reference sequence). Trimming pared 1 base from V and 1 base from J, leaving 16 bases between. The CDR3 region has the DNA TGTGCCAGCAGCTTAGGCCCCCTTTCTCCGCCGAACACTGAAGCTTTCTTT. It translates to CASSLGPLSPPNTEAFF.

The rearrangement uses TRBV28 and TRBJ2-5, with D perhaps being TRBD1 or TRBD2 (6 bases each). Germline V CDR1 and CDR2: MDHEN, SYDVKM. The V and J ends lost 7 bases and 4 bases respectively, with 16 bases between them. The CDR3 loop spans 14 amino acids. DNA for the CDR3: TGTGCCAGCACCCTGCGGAGGGGGGCAGAGACCCAGTACTTC. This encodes CASTLRRGAETQYF.

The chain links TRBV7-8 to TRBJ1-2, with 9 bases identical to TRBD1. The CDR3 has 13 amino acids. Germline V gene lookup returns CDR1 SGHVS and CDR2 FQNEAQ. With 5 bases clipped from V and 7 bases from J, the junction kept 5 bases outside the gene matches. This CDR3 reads CASSLGQGGGYTF. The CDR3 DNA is TGTGCCAGCAGCCTGGGACAGGGCGGTGGCTACACCTTC.

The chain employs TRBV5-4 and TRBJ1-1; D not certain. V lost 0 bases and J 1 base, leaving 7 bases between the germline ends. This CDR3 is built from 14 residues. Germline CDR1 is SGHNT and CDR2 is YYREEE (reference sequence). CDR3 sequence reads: CASSLGLGNTEAFF. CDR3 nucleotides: TGTGCCAGCAGCTTGGGACTGGGGAACACTGAAGCTTTCTTT. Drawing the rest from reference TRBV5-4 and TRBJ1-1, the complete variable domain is ETGVTQSPTHLIKTRGQQVTLRCSSQSGHNTVSWYQQALGQGPQFIFQYYREEENGRGNFPPRFSGLQFPNYSSELNVNALELDDSALYLCASSLGLGNTEAFFGQGTRLTVV.

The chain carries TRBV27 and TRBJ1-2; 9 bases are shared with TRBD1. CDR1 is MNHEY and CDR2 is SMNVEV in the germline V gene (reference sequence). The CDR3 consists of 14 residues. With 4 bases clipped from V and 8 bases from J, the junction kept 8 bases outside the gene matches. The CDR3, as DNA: TGTGCCAGCAGTTCGGGACAGGGTAGAGTGGGCTACACCTTC. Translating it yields CASSSGQGRVGYTF.

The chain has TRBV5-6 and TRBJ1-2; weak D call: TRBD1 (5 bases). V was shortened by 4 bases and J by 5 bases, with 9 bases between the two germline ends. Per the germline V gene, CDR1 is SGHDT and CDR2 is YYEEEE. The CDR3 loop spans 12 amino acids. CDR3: CASSGWGYGYTF. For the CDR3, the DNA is TGTGCCAGCAGCGGGTGGGGGTATGGCTACACCTTC.

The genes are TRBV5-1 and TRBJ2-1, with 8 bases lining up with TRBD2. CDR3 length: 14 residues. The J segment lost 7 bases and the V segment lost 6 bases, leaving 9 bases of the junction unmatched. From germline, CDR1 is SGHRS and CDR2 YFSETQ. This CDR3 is CASNPGGAENEQFF. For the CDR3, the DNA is TGCGCCAGCAACCCCGGGGGGGCAGAGAATGAGCAGTTCTTC.

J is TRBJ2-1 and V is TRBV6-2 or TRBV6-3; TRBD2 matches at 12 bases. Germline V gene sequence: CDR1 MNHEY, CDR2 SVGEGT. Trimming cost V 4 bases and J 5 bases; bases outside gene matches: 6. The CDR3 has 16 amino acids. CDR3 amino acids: CASSLWTSGANNEQFF. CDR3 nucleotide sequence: TGTGCCAGCAGTTTATGGACTAGCGGGGCCAACAATGAGCAGTTCTTC.

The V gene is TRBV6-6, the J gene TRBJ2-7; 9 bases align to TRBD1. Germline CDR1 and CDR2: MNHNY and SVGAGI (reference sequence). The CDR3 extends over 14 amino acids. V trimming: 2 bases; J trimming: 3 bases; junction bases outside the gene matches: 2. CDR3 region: CASSYETGGYEQYF. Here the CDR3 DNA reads TGTGCCAGCAGTTACGAGACAGGGGGCTACGAGCAGTACTTC.

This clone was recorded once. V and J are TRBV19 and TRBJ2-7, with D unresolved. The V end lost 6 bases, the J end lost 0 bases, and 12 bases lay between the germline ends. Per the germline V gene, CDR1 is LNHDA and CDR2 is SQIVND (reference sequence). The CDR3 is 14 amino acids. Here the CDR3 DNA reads TGTGCCAGTAGCGACCCCCCGGACTCCTACGAGCAGTACTTC. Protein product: CASSDPPDSYEQYF.